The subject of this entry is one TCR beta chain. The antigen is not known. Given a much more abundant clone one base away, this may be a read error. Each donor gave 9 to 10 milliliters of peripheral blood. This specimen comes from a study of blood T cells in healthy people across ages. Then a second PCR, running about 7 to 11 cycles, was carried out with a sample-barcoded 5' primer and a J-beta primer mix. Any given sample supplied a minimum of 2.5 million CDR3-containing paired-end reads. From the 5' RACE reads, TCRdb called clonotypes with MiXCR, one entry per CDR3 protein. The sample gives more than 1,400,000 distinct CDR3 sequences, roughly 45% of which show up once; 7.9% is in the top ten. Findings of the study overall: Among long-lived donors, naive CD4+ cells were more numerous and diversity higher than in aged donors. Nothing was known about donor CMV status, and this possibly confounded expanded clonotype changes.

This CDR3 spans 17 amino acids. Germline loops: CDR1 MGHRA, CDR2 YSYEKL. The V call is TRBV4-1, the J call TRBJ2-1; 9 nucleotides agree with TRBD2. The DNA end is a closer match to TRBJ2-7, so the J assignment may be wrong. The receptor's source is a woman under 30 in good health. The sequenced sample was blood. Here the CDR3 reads CASSHDLAGRSYNEQYF. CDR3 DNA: TGCGCCAGCAGCCATGACCTAGCGGGAAGATCCTACAATGAGCAGTACTTC.